The rows below give T cell receptor beta chains drawn from one sample of a study of shared clonotypes between healthy human individuals. The data were produced by immunoSEQ multiplex PCR, yet TCRdb's version contains in-frame clones alone and is incomplete. This table holds around 750,000 clones, roughly 70% found once. The sample comprised memory CD4+ T cells sorted from blood. Receptor source: a woman aged 25 to 39 in good health. Each CDR3 is given with its conserved first and last residue. Each record gives: CDR3 DNA, CDR3 protein, clone size, V gene, J gene, D gene. A D gene is named only where the DNA matches it firmly. Rows give clone size only sometimes, using once, few, many, or a class for an expanded clone.

CDR3nt: TGTGCCAGCAGCCCACCCGCGTGGACAGAAGGGTCTGAAGCTTTCTTT
CDR3aa: CASSPPAWTEGSEAFF
abundance: -
v_gene: TRBV7-9
j_gene: TRBJ1-1
d_gene: -

CDR3nt: TGTGCCAGCAGTGAAGGCCGGGCCATGAGTTGGGGCGGGGAGCTGTTTTTT
CDR3aa: CASSEGRAMSWGGELFF
abundance: -
v_gene: TRBV6-1
j_gene: TRBJ2-2
d_gene: -

CDR3nt: TGCGCCAGCAGCTTAACCTTAGCAGGGGGCGAAGGAGAGACCCAGTACTTC
CDR3aa: CASSLTLAGGEGETQYF
abundance: -
v_gene: TRBV5-1
j_gene: TRBJ2-5
d_gene: TRBD1

CDR3nt: TGCAGCGTTGCGGGACAGACTAATGAAAAACTGTTTTTT
CDR3aa: CSVAGQTNEKLFF
abundance: -
v_gene: TRBV29-1
j_gene: TRBJ1-4
d_gene: TRBD1

CDR3nt: TGCGCCAGCAGTGAGATCCTAGCGGGAACGAACACCGGGGAGCTGTTTTTT
CDR3aa: CASSEILAGTNTGELFF
abundance: -
v_gene: TRBV10-1
j_gene: TRBJ2-2
d_gene: TRBD2

CDR3nt: TGTGCCAGTAGTATAGAGGGGAGAGGAGGCTACACCTTC
CDR3aa: CASSIEGRGGYTF
abundance: -
v_gene: TRBV19
j_gene: TRBJ1-2
d_gene: -

CDR3nt: TGTGCCAGTAGTTTTCGGACAGGGTCGACCACCGGGGAGCTGTTTTTT
CDR3aa: CASSFRTGSTTGELFF
abundance: -
v_gene: TRBV19
j_gene: TRBJ2-2
d_gene: TRBD1

CDR3nt: TGTGCCAGCAGCAAAGTTTTGGGACAGGGCAACGGGCGGGATGGCACAGATACGCAGTATTTT
CDR3aa: CASSKVLGQGNGRDGTDTQYF
abundance: -
v_gene: TRBV21-1
j_gene: TRBJ2-3
d_gene: -

CDR3nt: TGCGCCAGCAGCTTACAGCTGGAGACCTACGAGCAGTACTTC
CDR3aa: CASSLQLETYEQYF
abundance: few
v_gene: TRBV5-1
j_gene: TRBJ2-7
d_gene: -

CDR3nt: TGTGCCAGCATCCTACAGGGGCCCCGGTTCTTC
CDR3aa: CASILQGPRFF
abundance: -
v_gene: TRBV6-1
j_gene: TRBJ2-1
d_gene: TRBD1

CDR3nt: TGTGCCAGCTCACCAGGGGGTCCAGGTCTCGATGGCTACACCTTC
CDR3aa: CASSPGGPGLDGYTF
abundance: -
v_gene: TRBV18
j_gene: TRBJ1-2
d_gene: -

CDR3nt: TGCGCCAGCAGCTTGGCGGACCACACAGATACGCAGTATTTT
CDR3aa: CASSLADHTDTQYF
abundance: -
v_gene: TRBV5-1
j_gene: TRBJ2-3
d_gene: -

CDR3nt: TGCGCCAGCGCGACAGGGGCGAACACCGGGGAGCTGTTTTTT
CDR3aa: CASATGANTGELFF
abundance: -
v_gene: TRBV5-1
j_gene: TRBJ2-2
d_gene: TRBD1

CDR3nt: TGTGCCAGCAGTCTTGACAGGGGTAATGAAAAACTGTTTTTT
CDR3aa: CASSLDRGNEKLFF
abundance: few
v_gene: TRBV6-1
j_gene: TRBJ1-4
d_gene: TRBD1

CDR3nt: TGTGCCAGCAGCTTAGCCGGGATGGAGCAGTACTTC
CDR3aa: CASSLAGMEQYF
abundance: -
v_gene: TRBV7-2
j_gene: TRBJ2-7
d_gene: -

CDR3nt: TGCAGCGTTTTGATGGGGGGCTCAGGGGGTCCCGGGGAGCTGTTTTTT
CDR3aa: CSVLMGGSGGPGELFF
abundance: -
v_gene: TRBV29-1
j_gene: TRBJ2-2
d_gene: -

CDR3nt: TGTGCCAGCCCTCCGGGCCCTAGCTCCTACGAGCAGTACTTC
CDR3aa: CASPPGPSSYEQYF
abundance: -
v_gene: TRBV28
j_gene: TRBJ2-7
d_gene: -

CDR3nt: TGTGCCAGCAGCTCCCGGACCCACACAGATACGCAGTATTTT
CDR3aa: CASSSRTHTDTQYF
abundance: once
v_gene: TRBV7-8
j_gene: TRBJ2-3
d_gene: -

CDR3nt: TGTGCCAGCCCCGGACAGGGTAATCCCCCCAATGAGCAGTTCTTC
CDR3aa: CASPGQGNPPNEQFF
abundance: -
v_gene: TRBV6-5
j_gene: TRBJ2-1
d_gene: TRBD1

CDR3nt: TGTGCCAGCAGTTCGACTAGCGGGAGTCCAGATACGCAGTATTTT
CDR3aa: CASSSTSGSPDTQYF
abundance: -
v_gene: TRBV5-4
j_gene: TRBJ2-3
d_gene: TRBD2

CDR3nt: TGCAGCGTCCTTCGGGGTAACTATGGCTACACCTTC
CDR3aa: CSVLRGNYGYTF
abundance: once
v_gene: TRBV29-1
j_gene: TRBJ1-2
d_gene: -

CDR3nt: TGCGCCAGCAGCTCTAGGGGGACCCCCGGGGAGCTGTTTTTT
CDR3aa: CASSSRGTPGELFF
abundance: -
v_gene: TRBV5-1
j_gene: TRBJ2-2
d_gene: -

CDR3nt: TGCGCCAGCAGCCCGCAGGGGACTAGCGGGGATACGCAGTATTTT
CDR3aa: CASSPQGTSGDTQYF
abundance: few
v_gene: TRBV5-1
j_gene: TRBJ2-3
d_gene: TRBD2

CDR3nt: TGCGCCAGCAGCCCACGAACGGGGGCAGGAACTGAAGCTTTCTTT
CDR3aa: CASSPRTGAGTEAFF
abundance: -
v_gene: TRBV5-1
j_gene: TRBJ1-1
d_gene: -

CDR3nt: TGTGCCAGCAGCTTAGGCCTGAACACTGAAGCTTTCTTT
CDR3aa: CASSLGLNTEAFF
abundance: -
v_gene: TRBV11-3
j_gene: TRBJ1-1
d_gene: -

CDR3nt: TGTGCCAGCAGCCGTTCAGGGGCAGATACGCAGTATTTT
CDR3aa: CASSRSGADTQYF
abundance: many
v_gene: TRBV14
j_gene: TRBJ2-3
d_gene: -